The 18 T cell receptor beta chains given below trace back to one sample, sequenced in a study of blood T cells in healthy people across ages. Next came a second PCR, run for roughly 7 to 12 cycles, which used a sample-barcoded 5' primer along with a J-beta primer mix. TCRdb processed the 5' RACE reads anew with MiXCR; each CDR3 protein has one entry. The sample includes 800,000 or so distinct CDR3 sequences, around 25% of them seen just once. This sample also appeared in a second study, on T cells of mothers and their children.

The source material was blood. The receptors were gathered from a boy aged 5-17 years in good health.

V usage is TRBV20-1 and J usage is TRBJ2-1; 8 bases agree with TRBD2. Germline trimming cut 0 bases from V and 8 bases from J; bases unmatched to any gene: 9. The CDR3 length is 15 residues. Germline V gene sequence: CDR1 DFQATT, CDR2 SNEGSKA (reference sequence). The CDR3 DNA reads TGCAGTGCTAGAGATATCGGGAGGGCCGTCGATGAGCAGTTCTTC. Its protein product is CSARDIGRAVDEQFF.

Worth noting for this clonotype: The junction differs from germline at one of its ends, possibly a read error. This rearrangement joins TRBV13 to TRBJ2-7; D call uncertain. CDR3 length: 14 residues. CDR1 and CDR2 from the germline V gene are PRHDT and FYEKMQ (reference sequence). In DNA form, the CDR3 reads TGTGCCCGCAGCTCCCGTAGGAGCTCCTACGAGCAGTACTTC. Amino acids: CARSSRRSSYEQYF.

The sample holds a few counts of this clonotype. This chain joins TRBV20-1 and TRBJ2-7; D may be TRBD1 (6 bases). This CDR3 is built from 14 residues. The V end was cut by 6 bases, the J end by 3 bases, with 18 bases between. Germline-derived CDR1 and CDR2 are DFQATT and SNEGSKA (reference sequence). For the CDR3, the DNA is TGCAGTGCCAGGGACACAACCGGGGACTACGAGCAGTACTTC. Translation gives CSARDTTGDYEQYF.

The chain combines TRBV29-1 with TRBJ2-2; TRBD1 aligns across 10 bases. CDR3 length equals 14 residues. V trimming: 1 base; J trimming: 4 bases; junction bases outside the gene matches: 0. Germline values: CDR1 SQVTM, CDR2 ANQGSEA. The CDR3 spells CSVEGTGGTGELFF. In nucleotides, the CDR3 is TGCAGCGTTGAAGGGACAGGGGGCACCGGGGAGCTGTTTTTT.

The chain employs TRBV18 and TRBJ1-2; TRBD1 matches at 7 bases. V lost 5 bases and J lost 6; bases outside the gene matches: 9. The CDR3 length is 14 residues. Germline V gene data show CDR1 as KGHSH and CDR2 as LQKENI. CDR3 DNA: TGTGCCAGCTCATCGGGGACAGACACAGATGGCTACACCTTC. This translates into CASSSGTDTDGYTF.

The rearrangement links TRBV7-2 to TRBJ2-5, with a tentative D call TRBD2 (6 bases). The J call may be in error: the DNA end matches TRBJ2-7 better. Germline V gives CDR1 SGHTA, CDR2 FQGNSA. The CDR3 contains 14 residues. The CDR3 bases are TGTGCCAGCAGCTCCCGGGAGTATCCCCACGAGCAGTACTTC. This codes for CASSSREYPHEQYF.

This clonotype appeared many times. This rearrangement joins TRBV9 to TRBJ2-5; the D gene is possibly TRBD1 (5 bases). The CDR3 is 15 amino acids. Trimming stripped 3 bases from V and 5 bases from J, with 17 bases between. Germline CDR1 and CDR2: SGDLS and YYNGEE. CDR3 amino acids: CASSAAAGKVETQYF. The CDR3 nucleotides are TGTGCCAGCAGCGCCGCCGCAGGGAAGGTGGAGACCCAGTACTTC.

This clonotype showed up just a few times. The chain links TRBV28 to TRBJ2-7; 10 bases are shared with TRBD2. Germline V gene data show CDR1 as MDHEN and CDR2 as SYDVKM. The V segment lost 2 bases and the J segment 3 bases; nucleotides outside the gene matches: 1. The CDR3 contains 14 residues. The CDR3 here is CASSLGTSDYEQYF. The CDR3 DNA is TGTGCCAGCAGTTTAGGGACTAGCGACTACGAGCAGTACTTC.

This clonotype has more than one count but fewer than ten. V and J are TRBV28 and TRBJ1-2; D unresolved. The CDR3 extends over 13 amino acids. V was shortened by 4 bases and J by 0 bases, with 6 bases between the two germline ends. Germline loops: CDR1 MDHEN, CDR2 SYDVKM. CDR3 sequence reads: CASSSETNYGYTF. The CDR3 DNA reads TGTGCCAGCAGTTCGGAGACTAACTATGGCTACACCTTC.

This clonotype was found a few times. The chain joins TRBV28 to TRBJ2-7, with D maybe TRBD1 (6 bases). CDR3 length: 14 residues. The ends were cut back, 3 bases at V and 5 bases at J, with 14 bases in the middle. Per germline, CDR1 MDHEN and CDR2 SYDVKM. The CDR3 DNA follows: TGTGCCAGCAGTTTGCGCGACAGGATCCACGAGCAGTACTTC. Translation gives CASSLRDRIHEQYF.

The rearrangement links TRBV7-9 to TRBJ1-2, with D possibly TRBD1 on 5 matching bases. CDR1 SEHNR and CDR2 FQNEAQ come from the germline V gene (reference sequence). CDR3 size: 15 residues. Trimming stripped 1 base from V and 0 bases from J, with 9 bases between. This CDR3 is CASSLGGDPNYGYTF. The DNA for the CDR3 is TGTGCCAGCAGCTTAGGGGGCGATCCTAACTATGGCTACACCTTC.

V gene TRBV18 combines with J gene TRBJ1-4; 7 nucleotides align to TRBD1. V was pared by 3 bases and J by 7 bases, with 5 bases of the junction left unmatched. This CDR3 has 14 residues. Germline-derived CDR1 and CDR2 are KGHSH and LQKENI. The CDR3 loop is CASSPKTGLEKLFF. Here the CDR3 DNA reads TGTGCCAGCTCACCGAAGACAGGGCTTGAAAAACTGTTTTTT.

In its sample, this clonotype was seen once. This chain links TRBV7-9 with TRBJ1-4; a possible D gene is TRBD1 (6 bases). The CDR3 is made up of 15 amino acids. Trimming pared 1 base from V and 8 bases from J, leaving 14 bases between. Germline V gene data show CDR1 as SEHNR and CDR2 as FQNEAQ (reference sequence). The CDR3 DNA reads TGTGCCAGCAGCTTAGAAGGGGGAGGAGACGAAAAACTGTTTTTT. As protein: CASSLEGGGDEKLFF.

The chain joins TRBV20-1 to TRBJ2-7; 7 nucleotides align to TRBD2. The CDR3 loop spans 15 amino acids. The V gene end was trimmed by 1 base and the J gene end by 2 bases; junction bases not matched to a gene: 8. Germline-derived CDR1 and CDR2 are DFQATT and SNEGSKA (reference sequence). Written as DNA, the CDR3 is TGCAGTGCTAGAGGGGTGGCTAGCGGTCCCTACGAGCAGTACTTC. It translates to CSARGVASGPYEQYF.

The genes are TRBV6-6 and TRBJ2-7, with TRBD2 as a possible D gene (5 bases). The CDR3 sequence is 15 residues long. Trimming took 3 bases from V and 4 from J, leaving 16 bases between them. CDR1 is MNHNY and CDR2 is SVGAGI in the germline V gene (reference sequence). In nucleotides, the CDR3 is TGTGCCAGCAGTTATAAAGAGACCGGGGTTTACGAGCAGTACTTC. Translated, it gives CASSYKETGVYEQYF.

V gene TRBV29-1 combines with J gene TRBJ2-7; possible D gene TRBD1, 6 bases. V was trimmed by 6 bases and J by 2 bases, leaving 14 bases between them. This CDR3 contains 13 residues. Looked up from germline, CDR1 is SQVTM and CDR2 is ANQGSEA. CDR3 sequence (DNA): TGCAGCGTGCCCTCCGACAGGACCTACGAGCAGTACTTC. Its translation is CSVPSDRTYEQYF.

The CDR3 sequence: CASSPRKTSREQFF. The CDR3, as DNA: TGTGCCAGCAGCCCCAGGAAGACTAGCCGTGAGCAGTTCTTC. The chain joins TRBV6-5 to TRBJ2-1; 7 bases map to TRBD2. V was clipped by 6 bases and J by 9 bases; unmatched bases: 11. The CDR3 contains 14 residues. Germline values: CDR1 MNHEY, CDR2 SVGAGI.

This clonotype has more than one count but fewer than ten. V and J are TRBV6-1 and TRBJ1-4, with no clear D. V was cut by 7 bases and J by 0 bases, with 9 bases left in between. The CDR3 extends over 14 amino acids. CDR1 MNHNS and CDR2 SASEGT come from the germline V gene. CDR3 region: CASIGGATNEKLFF. CDR3 in DNA: TGTGCCAGCATCGGCGGAGCAACTAATGAAAAACTGTTTTTT.